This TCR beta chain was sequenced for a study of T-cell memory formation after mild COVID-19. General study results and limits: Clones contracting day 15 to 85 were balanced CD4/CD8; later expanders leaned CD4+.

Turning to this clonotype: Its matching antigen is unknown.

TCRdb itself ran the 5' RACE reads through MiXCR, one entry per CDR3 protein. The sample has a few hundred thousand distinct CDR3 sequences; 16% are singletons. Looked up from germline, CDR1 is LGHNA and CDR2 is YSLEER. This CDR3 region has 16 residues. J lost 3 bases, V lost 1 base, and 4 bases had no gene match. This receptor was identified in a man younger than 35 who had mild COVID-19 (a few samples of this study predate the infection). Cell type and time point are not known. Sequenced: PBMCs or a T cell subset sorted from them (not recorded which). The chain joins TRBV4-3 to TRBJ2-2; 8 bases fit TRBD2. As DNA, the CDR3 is TGCGCCAGCAGCCAAGTCTACGGGGGGGACACCGGGGAGCTGTTTTTT. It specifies CASSQVYGGDTGELFF.